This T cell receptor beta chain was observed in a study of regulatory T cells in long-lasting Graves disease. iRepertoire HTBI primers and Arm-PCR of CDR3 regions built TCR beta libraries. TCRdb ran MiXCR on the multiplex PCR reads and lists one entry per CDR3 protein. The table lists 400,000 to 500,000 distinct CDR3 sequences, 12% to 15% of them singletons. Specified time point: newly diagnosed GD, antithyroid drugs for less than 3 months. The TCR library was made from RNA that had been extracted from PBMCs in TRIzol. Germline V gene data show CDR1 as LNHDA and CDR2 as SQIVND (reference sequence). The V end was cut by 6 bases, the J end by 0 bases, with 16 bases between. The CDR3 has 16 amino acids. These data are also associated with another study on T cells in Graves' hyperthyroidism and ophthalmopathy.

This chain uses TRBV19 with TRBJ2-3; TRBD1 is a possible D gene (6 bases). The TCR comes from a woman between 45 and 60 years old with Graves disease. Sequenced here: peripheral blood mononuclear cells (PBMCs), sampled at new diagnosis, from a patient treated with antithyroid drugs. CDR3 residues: CASRLQGSKSTDTQYF. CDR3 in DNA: TGTGCCAGTAGACTGCAGGGGTCGAAAAGCACAGATACGCAGTATTTT. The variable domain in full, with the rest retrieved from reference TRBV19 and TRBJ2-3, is DGGITQSPKYLFRKEGQNVTLSCEQNLNHDAMYWYRQDPGQGLRLIYYSQIVNDFQKGDIAEGYSVSREKKESFPLTVTSAQKNPTAFYLCASRLQGSKSTDTQYFGPGTRLTVL.